The T cell receptor beta chain described here comes from a study of lymphopenia after photon versus proton radiotherapy. To note about this clone: The antigen remains undetermined.

Produced via immunoSEQ multiplex PCR; TCRdb's table is partial and in-frame only. In the table there are around 28,000 clones, over 75% of which are singletons. Notes on the study in general: Proton therapy kept repertoires fairly stable, unlike photons, which gained effector/memory cells. In patients who died, overall survival fell as post-nadir TCR diversity dropped more.

Germline lookup yields CDR1 LNHDA and CDR2 SQIVND (reference sequence). This CDR3 region has 15 residues. V trimming: 4 bases; J trimming: 6 bases; junction bases outside the gene matches: 5. Specimen: peripheral blood, collected from a patient treated with photon-based radiotherapy. V and J are TRBV19 and TRBJ1-5, with 11 bases lining up with TRBD1. The source is a man aged 50 or older with gastric cancer. The CDR3 bases are TGTGCCAGTAGTACCCCCGGACAGGGGGCTCAGCCCCAGCATTTT. This translates into CASSTPGQGAQPQHF.